These 28 T cell receptor beta chains came from one sample sequenced in a study of blood T cell repertoires in COVID-19. The protocol was immunoSEQ multiplex PCR, while the TCRdb copy is restricted to in-frame clones and leaves out a portion. The sample comprises under 70,000 clones, more than 75% of which are singletons, and under 6.5% rests with the top ten. Sequencing input: peripheral blood. The receptor set was obtained from a woman aged 55-75 years with COVID-19, enrolled during active disease.

V gene TRBV5-1 combines with J gene TRBJ2-2; TRBD2 agrees at 11 bases. Germline V CDR1 and CDR2: SGHRS, YFSETQ. V was pared by 2 bases and J by 4 bases, with 1 base of the junction left unmatched. The CDR3 has 15 amino acids. The CDR3 DNA follows: TGCGCCAGCAGCTTAGGGACTAGCGGCACCGGGGAGCTGTTTTTT. It translates to CASSLGTSGTGELFF.

The chain employs TRBV7-2 and TRBJ2-3, with 9 bases lining up with TRBD1. Germline V gene lookup returns CDR1 SGHTA and CDR2 FQGNSA. The CDR3 sequence is 14 residues long. J was trimmed by 5 bases and V by 6 bases; bases with no gene match: 6. CDR3 region: CASSRDRGRDTQYF. The CDR3, as DNA: TGTGCCAGCAGTCGTGACAGGGGGAGAGATACGCAGTATTTT.

V usage is TRBV30 and J usage is TRBJ2-1; D perhaps matches TRBD1 (6 bases). Per the germline V gene, CDR1 is GTSNPN and CDR2 is SVGIG (reference sequence). The CDR3 is 13 residues long. V lost 5 bases, J lost 6 bases, and 14 bases lay in between. CDR3 DNA sequence: TGTGCCTGGGACAGGTTCCGTGTCAATGAGCAGTTCTTC. Its protein is CAWDRFRVNEQFF.

CDR3 nucleotide sequence: TGTGCCAGCAGCACCTCAGGGGTCAATCAGCCCCAGCATTTT. This encodes CASSTSGVNQPQHF. This sequence joins TRBV9 and TRBJ1-5; D is perhaps TRBD1 (6 bases). Germline V CDR1 and CDR2: SGDLS, YYNGEE. V was shortened by 4 bases and J by 3 bases, with 11 bases between the two germline ends. The CDR3 runs to 14 residues.

This clone was detected once. The chain employs TRBV6-6 and TRBJ2-3; no definite D call. This CDR3 region has 15 residues. Trimming pared 3 bases from V and 4 bases from J, leaving 14 bases between. CDR1 and CDR2 (germline): MNHNY, SVGAGI (reference sequence). Here the CDR3 DNA reads TGTGCCAGCAGTTATTTGGCAACGTTGGCAGATACGCAGTATTTT. Its translation is CASSYLATLADTQYF.

This clone showed up just a few times. The V and J genes are TRBV5-4 and TRBJ2-1; TRBD2 is a possible D gene (6 bases). The CDR3 has 15 residues. Germline-derived CDR1 and CDR2 are SGHNT and YYREEE (reference sequence). V dropped 4 bases and J dropped 6 bases, with 17 bases sitting between them. Written as DNA, the CDR3 is TGTGCCAGCAGCAGTGAGTGGAGGGCCTTCAATGAGCAGTTCTTC. Translated: CASSSEWRAFNEQFF.

The chain couples TRBV6-1 to TRBJ2-1, with 8 bases lining up with TRBD2. There are 16 residues in the CDR3. Unmatched junction bases numbered 7, after V lost 2 bases and J lost 4 bases. The germline gives CDR1 MNHNS, CDR2 SASEGT. DNA for the CDR3: TGTGCCAGCAGTGAATCCGGGACTAGGACTTACAATGAGCAGTTCTTC. This codes for CASSESGTRTYNEQFF.

The count of this clone is one. The V gene is TRBV28, the J gene TRBJ1-6; 7 bases agree with TRBD1. After removal of 6 bases from V and 7 bases from J, the junction contained 6 bases not matched to a gene. CDR1 is MDHEN, CDR2 SYDVKM, per germline. The length of the CDR3 is 14 residues. The CDR3 DNA reads TGTGCCAGCAGGATACAGGGGCCAAATTCACCCCTCCACTTT. Translated, it gives CASRIQGPNSPLHF.

The chain carries TRBV24-1 and TRBJ2-1, with 15 bases lining up with TRBD2. This CDR3 contains 18 residues. The V gene end was trimmed by 6 bases and the J gene end by 3 bases; junction bases not matched to a gene: 8. Looked up from germline, CDR1 is KGHDR and CDR2 is SFDVKD. The CDR3 sequence: CATSYGLAGGISYNEQFF. The CDR3 DNA is TGTGCCACCAGTTACGGACTAGCGGGAGGGATCAGCTACAATGAGCAGTTCTTC.

The V call is TRBV24-1, the J call TRBJ2-3, with TRBD2 identical over 9 bases. The CDR3 spans 14 residues. Germline V CDR1 and CDR2: KGHDR, SFDVKD. Trimming removed 5 bases from V and 1 base from J; junction bases left unmatched: 0. The CDR3 sequence is CATSVAGGTDTQYF. The CDR3 DNA follows: TGTGCCACCAGTGTAGCGGGGGGCACAGATACGCAGTATTTT.

In this sample, this clone turned up once. The rearrangement uses TRBV11-3 and TRBJ2-3; D is perhaps TRBD2 (5 bases). This CDR3 region has 16 residues. Germline V CDR1 and CDR2: SGHNT, YENEEA. V was clipped by 1 base and J by 2 bases, with 13 bases between them. CDR3 amino acids: CASSLGAKRITDTQYF. DNA of the CDR3: TGTGCCAGCAGCTTAGGGGCAAAGCGGATCACAGATACGCAGTATTTT.

The chain combines TRBV7-2 with TRBJ2-3; maybe TRBD1 (6 bases). There are 14 residues in the CDR3. Germline CDR1 SGHTA, CDR2 FQGNSA. V lost 0 bases to trimming and J lost 5 bases, with 9 bases between them. CDR3 in amino acids: CASSLAPGVDTQYF. DNA of the CDR3: TGTGCCAGCAGCTTAGCCCCAGGGGTAGATACGCAGTATTTT.

This chain joins TRBV12-3 or TRBV12-4 and TRBJ2-1; a weak D match, TRBD2 (6 bases). The V end was cut by 3 bases, the J end by 8 bases, with 11 bases between. This CDR3 region has 13 residues. CDR3 sequence reads: CASSLVSGYEQFF. The CDR3 DNA follows: TGTGCCAGCAGTTTGGTGAGCGGGTATGAGCAGTTCTTC.

The rearrangement joins TRBV3-1 (or the pseudogene TRBV3-2) to TRBJ1-1; perhaps TRBD1 as D (6 bases). Trimming took off 3 bases at V and 4 bases at J, with 9 bases between the two ends. This CDR3 spans 13 amino acids. Looked up from germline, CDR1 is LGHDT and CDR2 is YNNKEL (reference sequence). As DNA, the CDR3 is TGTGCCAGCAGCCATCAGGGGATCACTGAAGCTTTCTTT. Protein product: CASSHQGITEAFF.

The sample holds one count of this clone. The V gene is TRBV4-2, the J gene TRBJ2-1; 10 bases fit TRBD2. Germline assignment: CDR1 LGHNA and CDR2 YNFKEQ. The CDR3 sequence is 16 residues long. Losses at the gene ends were 1 base for V and 5 bases for J; bases not matched to a gene: 5. The chain's CDR3 is CASSQGTSGLNNEQFF. The CDR3 coding sequence is TGTGCCAGCAGCCAAGGGACTAGCGGATTAAACAATGAGCAGTTCTTC.

The rearrangement links TRBV3-1 (or the pseudogene TRBV3-2) to TRBJ1-3; D is unresolved. The CDR3 consists of 17 residues. Germline values: CDR1 LGHDT, CDR2 YNNKEL (reference sequence). Trimming cost V 0 bases and J 5 bases, with 17 bases left between them. CDR3 sequence (DNA): TGTGCCAGCAGCCAAGATGCGCGCGGAGGGAAGAGAAACACCATATATTTT. This encodes CASSQDARGGKRNTIYF.

This chain connects TRBV2 to TRBJ2-7; 7 nucleotides align to TRBD1. CDR1 is SNHLY, CDR2 FYNNEI, per germline. V trimming: 2 bases; J trimming: 5 bases; junction bases outside the gene matches: 9. This CDR3 region has 15 residues. CDR3 residues: CASSEPGGSSHEQYF. In DNA form, the CDR3 reads TGTGCCAGCAGTGAACCAGGGGGTAGCAGTCACGAGCAGTACTTC.

This clone was recorded a few times. For the CDR3, the DNA is TGTGCCAGCAGTTCTAGCGGGAGATCCAATGAGCAGTTCTTC. This sequence encodes CASSSSGRSNEQFF. The gene calls are TRBV28 and TRBJ2-1; 10 bases map to TRBD2. The CDR3 is 14 amino acids. J lost 6 bases, V lost 4 bases, and 3 bases had no gene match. Germline loops: CDR1 MDHEN, CDR2 SYDVKM.

The chain uses TRBV5-4 and TRBJ1-6; 10 nucleotides match TRBD1. The CDR3 totals 15 residues. After removal of 4 bases from V and 4 bases from J, the junction contained 2 bases not matched to a gene. Germline lookup yields CDR1 SGHNT and CDR2 YYREEE (reference sequence). CDR3 in amino acids: CASSRQGAYNSPLHF. For the CDR3, the DNA is TGTGCCAGCAGCAGACAGGGGGCGTATAATTCACCCCTCCACTTT.

There are a few counts of this clone. The chain links TRBV2 to TRBJ1-5, with 9 bases lining up with TRBD1. CDR3 length: 13 amino acids. Germline CDR1 is SNHLY and CDR2 is FYNNEI. V trimming: 6 bases; J trimming: 6 bases; junction bases outside the gene matches: 3. The CDR3 DNA is TGTGCCAGCAGGACAGGGGGAACTCAGCCCCAGCATTTT. It codes for CASRTGGTQPQHF.

The V call is TRBV19, the J call TRBJ2-2; D is possibly TRBD2 (6 bases). V was clipped by 5 bases and J by 4 bases, with 23 bases between them. The CDR3 loop spans 18 amino acids. Germline CDR1 and CDR2: LNHDA and SQIVND (reference sequence). The CDR3 here is CASSPRTGTPRFTGELFF. For the CDR3, the DNA is TGTGCCAGTAGTCCACGAACCGGGACTCCCAGATTCACCGGGGAGCTGTTTTTT.

The chain links TRBV3-1 (or the pseudogene TRBV3-2) to TRBJ2-2; 8 nucleotides agree with TRBD1. Germline CDR1 and CDR2: LGHDT and YNNKEL (reference sequence). The CDR3 length is 14 residues. V lost 4 bases, J lost 4 bases, and 2 bases stayed unmatched. This CDR3 reads CASSRTGSTGELFF. For the CDR3, the DNA is TGTGCCAGCAGCCGGACAGGGAGCACCGGGGAGCTGTTTTTT.

The chain employs TRBV11-2 and TRBJ1-3; 12 nucleotides align to TRBD1. Germline V gives CDR1 SGHAT, CDR2 FQNNGV. The V and J ends lost 1 base and 3 bases, in that order; junction bases with no gene match: 4. The CDR3 contains 17 residues. The CDR3 is CASSLAGQGAFGNTIYF. In DNA form, the CDR3 reads TGTGCCAGCAGCTTAGCGGGACAGGGGGCTTTTGGAAACACCATATATTTT.

This chain connects TRBV2 to TRBJ1-1, with a weak D call TRBD1 (5 bases). The germline gives CDR1 SNHLY, CDR2 FYNNEI. V lost 8 bases and J lost 10, with 20 bases in between. The CDR3 has 13 residues. The CDR3 DNA follows: TGTGCCAGCGGAAAGTTACAGGTCGTCGTAGCTTTCTTT. Protein product: CASGKLQVVVAFF.

This clone is termed medium-sized. V and J are TRBV9 and TRBJ2-3, with 10 bases that match TRBD2. Germline CDR1 is SGDLS and CDR2 is YYNGEE. The ends lost 5 bases at V and 4 bases at J; junction bases unmatched: 19. CDR3 length equals 19 residues. The CDR3 DNA is TGTGCCAGCAGTGCCGCGGTAGCGGGAGGATTTCAAGCCGCAGATACGCAGTATTTT. Amino acids: CASSAAVAGGFQAADTQYF.

The rearrangement uses TRBV2 and TRBJ1-6, with D uncertain. Germline CDR1 SNHLY, CDR2 FYNNEI. This CDR3 comprises 17 residues. V lost 4 bases and J 3 bases, leaving 16 bases between the germline ends. The CDR3 sequence is CASSVNAPQNYNSPLHF. The CDR3 DNA sequence: TGTGCCAGCAGTGTGAACGCCCCACAGAACTATAATTCACCCCTCCACTTT.

The chain carries TRBV19 and TRBJ1-4; D unresolved. Germline V gives CDR1 LNHDA, CDR2 SQIVND (reference sequence). The CDR3 runs to 13 residues. V was trimmed by 5 bases and J by 8 bases, leaving 12 bases between them. CDR3 residues: CASSLRSREKLFF. The CDR3, as DNA: TGTGCCAGTAGTCTCCGTTCCCGGGAAAAACTGTTTTTT.

The chain employs TRBV7-9 and TRBJ1-4; D gene unclear. V gave up 5 bases and J gave up 7 bases, with 8 bases separating them. In germline, CDR1 is SEHNR, CDR2 FQNEAQ (reference sequence). CDR3 length: 12 amino acids. The CDR3 region has the DNA TGTGCCAGCAGCCCTCAGTTTGAAAAACTGTTTTTT. This gives the protein CASSPQFEKLFF.